The text below deals with one TCR beta chain. Brentuximab vedotin exposure varied, and every patient relapsed after autologous stem cell transplantation. Clones were sequenced by immunoSEQ multiplex PCR, and TCRdb holds only the in-frame ones, with some missing. This table has about 32,000 clones, around 82% appearing once. These data originate in a study of PD-1 blockade in classical Hodgkin lymphoma. Germline-derived CDR1 and CDR2 are SEHNR and FQNEAQ (reference sequence). The V gene lost 0 bases and the J gene lost 13 bases, with 18 bases spanning the gap. The CDR3 length is 15 residues. This chain uses TRBV7-9 with TRBJ1-4; tentative D call: TRBD1 (5 bases). This clonotype was sampled from a human donor with classical Hodgkin lymphoma. The sample was peripheral blood mononuclear cells (PBMCs), taken at baseline. The chain's CDR3 is CASSLAGTAEGRLFF. The CDR3 region has the DNA TGTGCCAGCAGCTTAGCCGGGACGGCGGAAGGAAGACTGTTTTTT. Together with reference TRBV7-9 and TRBJ1-4, the CDR3 gives the full variable domain: DTGVSQNPRHKITKRGQNVTFRCDPISEHNRLYWYRQTLGQGPEFLTYFQNEAQLEKSRLLSDRFSAERPKGSFSTLEIQRTEQGDSAMYLCASSLAGTAEGRLFFGSGTQLSVL.